These T cell receptor beta chains were read from a single sample in a study of T cell responses to AZD1222 COVID-19 vaccine. Sequencing used immunoSEQ multiplex PCR; TCRdb keeps in-frame clones, though not all of them. The table shows under 150,000 clones, with roughly 92% occurring only once. The material sequenced was peripheral blood, taken 28 days after the second AZD1222 dose. These TCRs come from an adult who received the AZD1222 COVID-19 vaccine. The CDR3 runs from the conserved cysteine through the conserved F or W. A D gene is named only where the DNA matches it firmly. Size values are once, few and many counts, or a class for expanded clones, and some rows have none.

V gene,J gene,clone size,D gene,CDR3 DNA,CDR3 protein
TRBV5-1,TRBJ1-1,NA,NA,TGCGCCAGCAGCGGACCACCTAACAGGTACACTGAAGCTTTCTTT,CASSGPPNRYTEAFF
TRBV25-1,TRBJ2-1,NA,TRBD2,TGTGCCAGCAGTGGCCTACTAGCGGGAGGGCCCTCCTACAATGAGCAGTTCTTC,CASSGLLAGGPSYNEQFF
TRBV11-3,TRBJ1-1,once,NA,TGTGCCAGCAGCTTCACAACGAACACTGAAGCTTTCTTT,CASSFTTNTEAFF
TRBV30,TRBJ2-7,NA,NA,TGTGCCTGGAATCCGAATCCCCTCTACGAGCAGTACTTC,CAWNPNPLYEQYF
TRBV28,TRBJ2-7,NA,NA,TGTGCCAGCACGACAACAGGGCCAAGGTCCTACGAGCAGTACTTC,CASTTTGPRSYEQYF
TRBV12-3/TRBV12-4,TRBJ1-2,NA,NA,TGTGCCAGCCTCAGGTTTCCTTATGGCTACACCTTC,CASLRFPYGYTF
TRBV27,TRBJ1-2,NA,TRBD1,TGTGCCAGCAGTTTCTGGGACAGGGAGGACTATGGCTACACCTTC,CASSFWDREDYGYTF
TRBV9,TRBJ2-1,NA,TRBD1,TGTGCCAGCAGCTTGGACAGGGGGCGAAAGGTCGATGAGCAGTTCTTC,CASSLDRGRKVDEQFF
TRBV6-5,TRBJ1-5,NA,NA,TGTGCCAGCATACAAGTCAGTTGGAGCAATCAGCCCCAGCATTTT,CASIQVSWSNQPQHF
TRBV28,TRBJ2-5,NA,NA,TGTGCCAGCAATCGGGGACAAGAGACCCAGTACTTC,CASNRGQETQYF
TRBV27,TRBJ2-4,NA,NA,TGTGCCAGCAGTTCCCTTTCCCGGGGGTCCATTCAGTACTTC,CASSSLSRGSIQYF
TRBV19,TRBJ2-3,NA,TRBD2,TGTGCCAGTAACTACGGGAGGGCCGCAGATACGCAGTATTTT,CASNYGRAADTQYF
TRBV6-1,TRBJ2-1,NA,TRBD2,TGTGCCAGCAGTGATTTCGGCGGGAGGGATGAGCAGTTCTTC,CASSDFGGRDEQFF
TRBV6-6,TRBJ1-1,NA,TRBD1,TGTGCCAGCAGTAACAGACAGGGGCCGAACACTGAAGCTTTCTTT,CASSNRQGPNTEAFF
TRBV6-4,TRBJ2-6,once,TRBD1,TGTGCCAGCAGTAGGACAGGAGCCTCTGGGGCCAACGTCCTGACTTTC,CASSRTGASGANVLTF
TRBV6-5,TRBJ1-1,NA,NA,TGTGCCACCCTACTTCCGGGACATCTAGAAGCTTTCTTT,CATLLPGHLEAFF
TRBV7-2,TRBJ1-3,NA,NA,TGTGCCAGCAGCTTAATGTTGGGGGGATCTGGAAACACCATATATTTT,CASSLMLGGSGNTIYF
TRBV7-9,TRBJ2-7,NA,NA,TGTGCCAGCAGAGCTTCGGGCTACGAGCAGTACTTC,CASRASGYEQYF
TRBV6-5,TRBJ1-6,NA,NA,TGTGCCAGCAGTTTCGGTTATGCTTCACCCCTCCACTTT,CASSFGYASPLHF
TRBV4-1,TRBJ1-1,NA,NA,TGCGCCAGCAGCCAAGAAGCGGCCAGATTGAACACTGAAGCTTTCTTT,CASSQEAARLNTEAFF